Following are 18 T cell receptor beta chains from one sample sequenced in a study of vaccination effects on CD4 cells after COVID-19. Expansion of antigen-specific CD4+ T cells with viral peptide pools was carried out by the ViraFEST assay before sequencing. After roughly 10 days in culture, the CD4+ T cells were isolated. According to the study, vaccine recipients showed no prior SARS-CoV-2 infection and negative nucleocapsid antibodies. Using immunoSEQ multiplex PCR, the repertoire was profiled, and TCRdb retains in-frame clones only, with some absent. The table shows roughly 75,000 clones, with around 72% occurring only once. These receptors have no known antigen. The sample here was CD4+ T cells from PBMCs cultured with HCoV-OC43 spike peptides, taken before COVID-19 vaccination. Subset defined: HCoV-OC43 spike overlapping peptide pool stimulation. Receptors originate from a human donor who received a COVID-19 vaccine.

The gene calls are TRBV19 and TRBJ2-6; 7 bases line up with TRBD1. J gave up 0 bases and V 6 bases, and 5 bases lay outside the gene matches. The CDR3 totals 16 residues. Germline CDR1 is LNHDA and CDR2 is SQIVND (reference sequence). DNA for the CDR3: TGTGCCAGTAGGGACAGGCTGCGCTCTGGGGCCAACGTCCTGACTTTC. It translates to CASRDRLRSGANVLTF.

This chain links TRBV3-1 (or the pseudogene TRBV3-2) with TRBJ1-3, with no clear D. Trimming removed 1 base from V and 4 bases from J, with 5 bases in between. Germline V gene sequence: CDR1 LGHDT, CDR2 YNNKEL (reference sequence). The CDR3 runs to 13 residues. The CDR3 region has the DNA TGTGCCAGCAGCCAAGGCCCCGGAAACACCATATATTTT. This sequence encodes CASSQGPGNTIYF.

The rearrangement links TRBV6-2 or TRBV6-3 to TRBJ2-3; TRBD2 might be the D (6 bases). The CDR3 length is 16 residues. V lost 2 bases, J lost 0 bases, and 12 bases lay in between. CDR1 MNHEY and CDR2 SVGEGT come from the germline V gene. CDR3 coding DNA: TGTGCCAGCAGTTACCCCCCGAGCGGGAGCACAGATACGCAGTATTTT. This sequence encodes CASSYPPSGSTDTQYF.

The rearrangement links TRBV15 to TRBJ2-5; no clear D. V lost 5 bases, J lost 0 bases, and 10 bases lay in between. Germline V CDR1 and CDR2: LNHNV, YYDKDF (reference sequence). There are 14 residues in the CDR3. The CDR3 loop reads CATSGSMYQETQYF. As DNA, the CDR3 is TGTGCCACCAGCGGGTCGATGTACCAAGAGACCCAGTACTTC. The full variable domain, completed using reference TRBV15 and TRBJ2-5, is DAMVIQNPRYQVTQFGKPVTLSCSQTLNHNVMYWYQQKSSQAPKLLFHYYDKDFNNEADTPDNFQSRRPNTSFCFLDIRSPGLGDTAMYLCATSGSMYQETQYFGPGTRLLVL.

This clone turned up a few times. The chain couples TRBV4-3 to TRBJ1-2; D gene unclear. The CDR3 consists of 13 residues. Germline V lookup: CDR1 LGHNA, CDR2 YSLEER. Trimming left V 0 bases short and J 11 bases short, with 13 bases between. The DNA for the CDR3 is TGCGCCAGCAGCCAAGATGGAGGAGGAACTTACACCTTC. Translation gives CASSQDGGGTYTF.

The chain recombines TRBV3-1 (or the pseudogene TRBV3-2) with TRBJ1-4, with 9 bases fitting TRBD1. V shed 3 bases and J 8 bases; nucleotides not matched to a gene: 7. This CDR3 contains 15 residues. Germline V CDR1 and CDR2: LGHDT, YNNKEL (reference sequence). In DNA form, the CDR3 reads TGTGCCAGCAGCCATCCGGGACAGGGAGGGGAAAAACTGTTTTTT. Protein product: CASSHPGQGGEKLFF.

The chain carries TRBV3-1 (or the pseudogene TRBV3-2) and TRBJ1-5; a weak D match, TRBD1 (6 bases). The CDR3 contains 14 residues. V shed 0 bases and J shed 5 bases, with 8 bases lying between them. Germline CDR1 LGHDT, CDR2 YNNKEL (reference sequence). The CDR3 DNA reads TGTGCCAGCAGCCAAGATGGGGGGCATCAGCCCCAGCATTTT. It is translated as CASSQDGGHQPQHF.

This chain joins TRBV18 and TRBJ2-5; a weak D match, TRBD1 (5 bases). The CDR3 spans 15 residues. Germline values: CDR1 KGHSH, CDR2 LQKENI. V lost 0 bases, J lost 5 bases, and 13 bases lay in between. CDR3 region: CASSPPSQGWETQYF. The CDR3 DNA reads as TGTGCCAGCTCACCACCGAGCCAGGGCTGGGAGACCCAGTACTTC.

This clone has more than one count but fewer than ten. This chain uses TRBV5-5 with TRBJ2-1; 9 nucleotides match TRBD1. The ends lost 4 bases at V and 4 bases at J; junction bases unmatched: 12. CDR3 length: 17 residues. Germline V gives CDR1 SGHKS, CDR2 YYEKEE (reference sequence). This CDR3 reads CASSTTAGTGRYNEQFF. DNA of the CDR3: TGTGCCAGCAGCACGACGGCCGGGACAGGGCGATACAATGAGCAGTTCTTC.

This clone was recorded a few times. Here the CDR3 reads CAWSRRAGNQPQHF. Here the CDR3 DNA reads TGTGCCTGGAGCCGTAGGGCCGGAAATCAGCCCCAGCATTTT. This chain uses TRBV30 with TRBJ1-5; the D is unclear. V lost 3 bases, J lost 4 bases, and 13 bases lay in between. The CDR3 has 14 residues. CDR1 and CDR2 (germline): GTSNPN, SVGIG (reference sequence).

In its sample, this clone was seen a few times. The rearrangement links TRBV7-2 to TRBJ1-6, with D unclear. The CDR3 has 15 amino acids. Trimming shortened V by 1 base and J by 9 bases, and 13 bases separated the two germline ends. Germline V gene lookup returns CDR1 SGHTA and CDR2 FQGNSA. CDR3 in amino acids: CASSLGRPEGSPLHF. The CDR3 nucleotides read TGTGCCAGCAGCTTAGGACGACCGGAGGGTTCACCCCTCCACTTT.

The rearrangement joins TRBV10-3 to TRBJ2-1, with 8 bases matching TRBD1. CDR1 is ENHRY and CDR2 is SYGVKD in the germline V gene. V dropped 0 bases and J dropped 7; count of bases not matched to a gene: 5. The CDR3 length is 15 residues. This chain's CDR3 is CAISESRDRMNEQFF. In DNA, the CDR3 is TGTGCCATCAGTGAGTCGAGGGACAGGATGAATGAGCAGTTCTTC.

This clone occurred a few times. This chain uses TRBV18 with TRBJ1-4; 7 bases match TRBD1. V trimming: 1 base; J trimming: 2 bases; junction bases outside the gene matches: 1. CDR3 length: 15 amino acids. Germline CDR1 KGHSH, CDR2 LQKENI. This CDR3 is CASSPQTGTNEKLFF. CDR3 coding DNA: TGTGCCAGCTCACCACAGACAGGGACTAATGAAAAACTGTTTTTT.

The J gene is TRBJ2-3, the V gene TRBV5-1; tentatively, D is TRBD1 or TRBD2 (6 bases each). Germline V CDR1 and CDR2: SGHRS, YFSETQ. The CDR3 has 18 amino acids. V was shortened by 4 bases and J by 0 bases, with 21 bases between the two germline ends. CDR3: CASSRRVLGGHSTDTQYF. The CDR3 region has the DNA TGCGCCAGCAGCAGGCGGGTTCTGGGGGGCCACAGCACAGATACGCAGTATTTT.

The chain has TRBV3-1 (or the pseudogene TRBV3-2) and TRBJ2-5, with 8 positions matching TRBD1. The CDR3 contains 15 residues. CDR1 is LGHDT and CDR2 is YNNKEL in the germline V gene (reference sequence). The junction had 6 bases not matched to a gene; V was cut back by 0 bases and J by 6 bases. The CDR3 reads CASSQDATGVKTQYF. The DNA for the CDR3 is TGTGCCAGCAGCCAAGACGCGACAGGGGTAAAGACCCAGTACTTC.

This clone has a handful of counts. The chain couples TRBV6-1 to TRBJ2-1, with D perhaps given as TRBD1 or TRBD2 (5 bases each). This CDR3 comprises 14 residues. V lost 7 bases to trimming and J lost 4 bases, with 14 bases between them. Germline V gives CDR1 MNHNS, CDR2 SASEGT. DNA of the CDR3: TGTGCCAGCAACCCAGGGAGACCTTACAATGAGCAGTTCTTC. This codes for CASNPGRPYNEQFF.

The V gene is TRBV19, the J gene TRBJ1-4; no reliable D call. Germline CDR1 LNHDA, CDR2 SQIVND (reference sequence). The CDR3 length is 13 residues. Between the trimmed V and J ends, which lost 7 bases and 5 bases, there was a span of 11 bases. CDR3 DNA sequence: TGTGCCAGTACTAGGGCACAGAATGAAAAACTGTTTTTT. Encoded protein: CASTRAQNEKLFF.

The chain employs TRBV4-1 and TRBJ2-5; D may be TRBD1 (8 bases). The CDR3 is 14 residues long. The V gene's germline CDR1 is MGHRA and CDR2 YSYEKL. V gave up 5 bases and J gave up 7 bases, with 17 bases separating them. The chain's CDR3 is CASSTTGGGGTQYF. The CDR3, as DNA: TGCGCCAGCAGCACAACAGGGGGGGGTGGGACCCAGTACTTC.